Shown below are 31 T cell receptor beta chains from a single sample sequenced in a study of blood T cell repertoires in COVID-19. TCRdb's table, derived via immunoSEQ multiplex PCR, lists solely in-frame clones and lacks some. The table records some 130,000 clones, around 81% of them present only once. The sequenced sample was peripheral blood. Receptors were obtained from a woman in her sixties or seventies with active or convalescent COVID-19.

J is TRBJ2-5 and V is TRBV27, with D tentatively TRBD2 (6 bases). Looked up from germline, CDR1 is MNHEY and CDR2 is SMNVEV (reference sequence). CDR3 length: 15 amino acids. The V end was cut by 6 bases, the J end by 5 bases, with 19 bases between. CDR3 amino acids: CASRPRESSRETQYF. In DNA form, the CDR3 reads TGTGCCAGCAGACCCCGGGAGAGCAGCCGGGAGACCCAGTACTTC.

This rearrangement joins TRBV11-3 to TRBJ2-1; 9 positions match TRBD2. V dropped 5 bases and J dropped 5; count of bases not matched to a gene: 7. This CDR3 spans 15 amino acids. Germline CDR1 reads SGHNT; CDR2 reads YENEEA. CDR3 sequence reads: CASSAFSGGHNEQFF. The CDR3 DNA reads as TGTGCCAGCAGCGCCTTTAGCGGGGGACACAATGAGCAGTTCTTC.

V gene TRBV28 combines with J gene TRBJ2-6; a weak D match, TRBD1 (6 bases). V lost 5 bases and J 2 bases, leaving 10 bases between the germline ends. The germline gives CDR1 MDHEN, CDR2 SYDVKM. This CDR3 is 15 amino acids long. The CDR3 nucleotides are TGTGCCAGCAGTCTTACAGGGCCTGGGGCCAACGTCCTGACTTTC. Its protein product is CASSLTGPGANVLTF.

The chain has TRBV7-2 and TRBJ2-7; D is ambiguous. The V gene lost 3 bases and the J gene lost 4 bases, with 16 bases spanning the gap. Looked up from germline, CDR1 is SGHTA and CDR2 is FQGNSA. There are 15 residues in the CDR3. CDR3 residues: CASSLAPVPKYEQYF. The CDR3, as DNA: TGTGCCAGCAGCTTGGCCCCTGTTCCAAAATACGAGCAGTACTTC. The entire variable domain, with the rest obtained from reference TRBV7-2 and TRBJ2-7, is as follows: GAGVSQSPSNKVTEKGKDVELRCDPISGHTALYWYRQSLGQGLEFLIYFQGNSAPDKSGLPSDRFSAERTGGSVSTLTIQRTQQEDSAVYLCASSLAPVPKYEQYFGPGTRLTVT.

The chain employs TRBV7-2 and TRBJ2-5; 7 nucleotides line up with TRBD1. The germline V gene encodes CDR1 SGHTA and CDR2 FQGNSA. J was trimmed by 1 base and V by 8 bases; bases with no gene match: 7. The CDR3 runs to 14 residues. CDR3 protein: CASGRQGIQETQYF. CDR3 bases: TGTGCCAGCGGACGACAGGGAATCCAAGAGACCCAGTACTTC.

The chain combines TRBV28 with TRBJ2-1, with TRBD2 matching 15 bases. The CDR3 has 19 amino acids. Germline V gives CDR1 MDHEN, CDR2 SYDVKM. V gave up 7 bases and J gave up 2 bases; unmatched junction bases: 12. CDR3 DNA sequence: TGTGCCAGCACCCTCGAGGGACTAGCGGGAGGAGGTACCTACAATGAGCAGTTCTTC. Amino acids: CASTLEGLAGGGTYNEQFF.

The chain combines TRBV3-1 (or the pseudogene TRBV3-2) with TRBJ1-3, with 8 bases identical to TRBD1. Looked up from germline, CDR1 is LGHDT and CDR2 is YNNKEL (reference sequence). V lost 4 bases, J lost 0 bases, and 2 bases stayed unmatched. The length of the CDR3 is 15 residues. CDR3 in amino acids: CASSRTGYSGNTIYF. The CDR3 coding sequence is TGTGCCAGCAGCCGGACAGGGTACTCTGGAAACACCATATATTTT.

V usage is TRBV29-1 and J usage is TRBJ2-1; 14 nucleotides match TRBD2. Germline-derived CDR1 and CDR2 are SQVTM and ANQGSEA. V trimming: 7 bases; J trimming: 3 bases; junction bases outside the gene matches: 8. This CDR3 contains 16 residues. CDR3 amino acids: CSAIGTSGGRYNEQFF. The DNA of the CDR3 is TGCAGCGCGATTGGGACTAGCGGGGGACGCTACAATGAGCAGTTCTTC.

CDR3 sequence (DNA): TGTGCCAGTAGTCGACAGCTAAGTCAAGAGACCCAGTACTTC. It encodes CASSRQLSQETQYF. The chain employs TRBV19 and TRBJ2-5; possibly TRBD1 for D (5 bases). V was trimmed by 5 bases and J by 2 bases, leaving 12 bases between them. CDR3 length: 14 amino acids. Per germline, CDR1 LNHDA and CDR2 SQIVND (reference sequence).

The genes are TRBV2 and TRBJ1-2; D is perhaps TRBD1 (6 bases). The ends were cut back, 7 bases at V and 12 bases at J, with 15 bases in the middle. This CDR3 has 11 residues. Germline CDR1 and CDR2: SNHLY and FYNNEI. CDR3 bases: TGTGCCAGCACCGAGAGGGGGGGAAACACCTTC. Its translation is CASTERGGNTF. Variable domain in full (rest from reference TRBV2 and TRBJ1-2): EPEVTQTPSHQVTQMGQEVILRCVPISNHLYFYWYRQILGQKVEFLVSFYNNEISEKSEIFDDQFSVERPDGSNFTLKIRSTKLEDSAMYFCASTERGGNTFGSGTRLTVV.

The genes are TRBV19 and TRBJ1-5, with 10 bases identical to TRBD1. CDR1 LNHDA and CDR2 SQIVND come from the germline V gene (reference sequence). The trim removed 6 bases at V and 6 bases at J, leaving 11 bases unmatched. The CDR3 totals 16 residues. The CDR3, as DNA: TGTGCCAGTAGCTCTACGGAGACAGGGGGCGGTCAGCCCCAGCATTTT. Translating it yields CASSSTETGGGQPQHF.

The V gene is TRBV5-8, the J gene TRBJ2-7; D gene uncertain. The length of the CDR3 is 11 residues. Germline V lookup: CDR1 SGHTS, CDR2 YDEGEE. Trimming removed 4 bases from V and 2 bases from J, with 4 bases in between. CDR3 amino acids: CASSLAYEQYV. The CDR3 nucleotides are TGTGCCAGCAGCCTTGCCTACGAGCAGTACGTC.

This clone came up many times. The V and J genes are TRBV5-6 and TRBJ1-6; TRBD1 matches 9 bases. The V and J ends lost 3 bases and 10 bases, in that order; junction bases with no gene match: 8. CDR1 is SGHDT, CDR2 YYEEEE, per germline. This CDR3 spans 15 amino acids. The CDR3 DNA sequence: TGTGCCAGCAGCTCCTCCGGACAGGGGTCCTCACCCCTCCACTTT. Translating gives CASSSSGQGSSPLHF.

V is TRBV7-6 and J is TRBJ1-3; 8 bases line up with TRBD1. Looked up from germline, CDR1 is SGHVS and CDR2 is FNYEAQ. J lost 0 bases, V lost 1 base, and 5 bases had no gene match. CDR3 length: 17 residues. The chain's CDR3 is CASSLGGTGFSGNTIYF. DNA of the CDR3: TGTGCCAGCAGCTTAGGGGGGACAGGATTCTCTGGAAACACCATATATTTT. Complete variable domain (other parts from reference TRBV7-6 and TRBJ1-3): GAGVSQSPRYKVTKRGQDVALRCDPISGHVSLYWYRQALGQGPEFLTYFNYEAQQDKSGLPNDRFSAERPEGSISTLTIQRTEQRDSAMYRCASSLGGTGFSGNTIYFGEGSWLTVV.

CDR3 nucleotides: TGTGCCAGCAGCTTAGTTCTAGCGGGAGAGGTAGATACGCAGTATTTT. The encoded protein is CASSLVLAGEVDTQYF. V and J are TRBV7-8 and TRBJ2-3, with TRBD2 identical over 10 bases. V shed 1 base, J shed 5 bases, and the junction held 6 bases outside the gene matches. Germline V CDR1 and CDR2: SGHVS, FQNEAQ. The CDR3 has 16 amino acids.

CDR3 DNA: TGTGCCAGCCTAAACCCAGAGGGCACTGAAGCTTTCTTT. As protein: CASLNPEGTEAFF. The chain links TRBV28 to TRBJ1-1; no firm D call. Germline loops: CDR1 MDHEN, CDR2 SYDVKM. V shed 8 bases and J shed 4 bases, with 14 bases lying between them. This CDR3 is built from 13 residues.

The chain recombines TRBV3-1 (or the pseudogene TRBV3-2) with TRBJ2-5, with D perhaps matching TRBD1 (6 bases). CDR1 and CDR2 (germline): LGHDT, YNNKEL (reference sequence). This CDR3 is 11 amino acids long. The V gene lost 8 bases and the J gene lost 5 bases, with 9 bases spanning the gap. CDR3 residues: CASAGVETQYF. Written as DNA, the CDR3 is TGTGCCAGCGCAGGGGTTGAGACCCAGTACTTC.

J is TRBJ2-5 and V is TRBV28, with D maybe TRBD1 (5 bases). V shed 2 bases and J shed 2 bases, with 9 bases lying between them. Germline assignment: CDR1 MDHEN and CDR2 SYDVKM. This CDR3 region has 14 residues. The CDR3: CASSLPDKQETQYF. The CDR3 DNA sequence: TGTGCCAGCAGTTTACCGGACAAGCAAGAGACCCAGTACTTC.

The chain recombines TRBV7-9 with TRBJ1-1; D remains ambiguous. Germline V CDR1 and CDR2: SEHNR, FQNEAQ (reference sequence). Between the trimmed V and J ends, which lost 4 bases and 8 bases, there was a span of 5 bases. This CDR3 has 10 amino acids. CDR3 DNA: TGTGCCAGCAGCTCCCCAGAAGCTTTCTTT. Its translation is CASSSPEAFF. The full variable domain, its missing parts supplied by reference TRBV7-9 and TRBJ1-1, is DTGVSQNPRHKITKRGQNVTFRCDPISEHNRLYWYRQTLGQGPEFLTYFQNEAQLEKSRLLSDRFSAERPKGSFSTLEIQRTEQGDSAMYLCASSSPEAFFGQGTRLTVV.

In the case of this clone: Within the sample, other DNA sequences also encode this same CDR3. CDR3 region: CASSDPERGGNTDTQYF. CDR3 DNA sequence: TGCGCCAGCAGTGATCCCGAGCGGGGGGGTAACACAGATACGCAGTATTTT. J is TRBJ2-3 and V is TRBV10-1; 10 bases map to TRBD2. The CDR3 extends over 17 amino acids. CDR1 is WNHNN and CDR2 is SYGVQD in the germline V gene (reference sequence). The trim removed 3 bases at V and 2 bases at J, leaving 8 bases unmatched.

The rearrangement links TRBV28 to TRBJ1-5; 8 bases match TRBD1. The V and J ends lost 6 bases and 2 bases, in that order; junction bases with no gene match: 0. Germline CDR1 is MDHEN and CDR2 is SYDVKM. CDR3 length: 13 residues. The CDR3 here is CASRTGGNQPQHF. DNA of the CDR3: TGTGCCAGCAGGACAGGGGGCAATCAGCCCCAGCATTTT. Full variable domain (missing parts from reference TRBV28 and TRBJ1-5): DVKVTQSSRYLVKRTGEKVFLECVQDMDHENMFWYRQDPGLGLRLIYFSYDVKMKEKGDIPEGYSVSREKKERFSLILESASTNQTSMYLCASRTGGNQPQHFGDGTRLSIL.

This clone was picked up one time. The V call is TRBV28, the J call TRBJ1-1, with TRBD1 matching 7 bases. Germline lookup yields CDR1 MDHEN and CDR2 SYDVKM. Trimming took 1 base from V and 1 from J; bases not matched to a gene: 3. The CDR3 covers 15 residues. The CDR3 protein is CASSLSGQQNTEAFF. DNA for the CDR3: TGTGCCAGCAGTTTATCGGGACAGCAGAACACTGAAGCTTTCTTT.

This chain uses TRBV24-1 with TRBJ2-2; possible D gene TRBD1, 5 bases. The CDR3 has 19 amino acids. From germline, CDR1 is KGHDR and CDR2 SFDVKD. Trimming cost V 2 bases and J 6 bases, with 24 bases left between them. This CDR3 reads CATSDWGFSLGQGPGELFF. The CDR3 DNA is TGTGCCACCAGTGATTGGGGATTTTCATTGGGTCAGGGTCCCGGGGAGCTGTTTTTT.

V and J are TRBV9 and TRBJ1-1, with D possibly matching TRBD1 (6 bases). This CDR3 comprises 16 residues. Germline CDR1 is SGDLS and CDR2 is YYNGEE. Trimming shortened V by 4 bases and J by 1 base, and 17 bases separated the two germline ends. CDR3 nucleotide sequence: TGTGCCAGCAGCCCTACAGGGAAAACTCGGAACACTGAAGCTTTCTTT. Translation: CASSPTGKTRNTEAFF.

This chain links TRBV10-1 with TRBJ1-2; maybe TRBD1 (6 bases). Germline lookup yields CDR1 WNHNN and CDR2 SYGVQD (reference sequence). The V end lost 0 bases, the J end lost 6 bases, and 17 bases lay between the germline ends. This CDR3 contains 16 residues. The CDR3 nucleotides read TGCGCCAGCAGTGAGTCAGTCCAGGGGCCCCGGGATGGCTACACCTTC. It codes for CASSESVQGPRDGYTF.

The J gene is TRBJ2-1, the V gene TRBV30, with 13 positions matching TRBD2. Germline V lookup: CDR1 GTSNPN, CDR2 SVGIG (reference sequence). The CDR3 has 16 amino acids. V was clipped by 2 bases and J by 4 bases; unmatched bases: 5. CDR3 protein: CAWSKGTSGNYNEQFF. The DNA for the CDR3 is TGTGCCTGGAGTAAGGGGACTAGCGGGAATTACAATGAGCAGTTCTTC.

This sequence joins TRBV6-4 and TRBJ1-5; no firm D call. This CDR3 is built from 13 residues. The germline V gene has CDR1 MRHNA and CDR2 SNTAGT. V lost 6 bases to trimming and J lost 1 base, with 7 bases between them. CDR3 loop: CASSTESNQPQHF. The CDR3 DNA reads TGTGCCAGCAGCACAGAGAGCAATCAGCCCCAGCATTTT.

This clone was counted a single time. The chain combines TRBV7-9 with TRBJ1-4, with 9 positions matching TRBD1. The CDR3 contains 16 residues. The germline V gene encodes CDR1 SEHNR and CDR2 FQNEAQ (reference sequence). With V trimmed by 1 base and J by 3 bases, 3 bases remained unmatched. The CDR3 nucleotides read TGTGCCAGCAGCTTAGGAGACAGGGGGGCTAATGAAAAACTGTTTTTT. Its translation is CASSLGDRGANEKLFF.

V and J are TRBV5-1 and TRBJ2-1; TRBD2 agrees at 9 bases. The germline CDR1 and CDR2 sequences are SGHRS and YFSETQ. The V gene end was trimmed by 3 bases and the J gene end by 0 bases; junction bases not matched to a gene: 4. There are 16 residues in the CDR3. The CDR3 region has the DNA TGCGCCAGCAGCTCCCTGACTAGCGGCTCCTACAATGAGCAGTTCTTC. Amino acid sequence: CASSSLTSGSYNEQFF. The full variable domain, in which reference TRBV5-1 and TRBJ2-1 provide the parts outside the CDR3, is KAGVTQTPRYLIKTRGQQVTLSCSPISGHRSVSWYQQTPGQGLQFLFEYFSETQRNKGNFPGRFSGRQFSNSRSEMNVSTLELGDSALYLCASSSLTSGSYNEQFFGPGTRLTVL.

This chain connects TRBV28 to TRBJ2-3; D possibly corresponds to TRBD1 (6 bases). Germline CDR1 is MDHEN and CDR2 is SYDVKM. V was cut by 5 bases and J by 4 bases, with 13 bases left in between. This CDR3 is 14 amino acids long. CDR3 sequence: CASSKSGASDTQYF. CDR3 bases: TGTGCCAGCAGTAAATCAGGGGCATCAGATACGCAGTATTTT.

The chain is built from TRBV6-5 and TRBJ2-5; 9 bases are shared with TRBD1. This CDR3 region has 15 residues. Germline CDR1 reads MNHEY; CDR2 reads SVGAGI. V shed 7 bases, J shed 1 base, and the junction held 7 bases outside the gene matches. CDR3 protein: CASKKWTGAQETQYF. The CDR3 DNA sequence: TGTGCCAGCAAGAAATGGACAGGGGCCCAAGAGACCCAGTACTTC.